This T cell receptor (beta chain) was documented in a study of siplizumab effects on memory and regulatory T cells. Study-wide findings and caveats: Siplizumab cultures yielded proliferating Tregs whose suppressive function was not confirmed. A minor fraction of alloreactive clones, and no more, mapped to unstimulated subsets. With siplizumab, Treg-derived clones averaged roughly 62% of mappable alloreactive CD4+ clones, versus 26.9% in controls.

The data were produced by immunoSEQ multiplex PCR, yet TCRdb's version contains in-frame clones alone and is incomplete. The table has about 120,000 clones, over 85% seen once. In regard to this clone: Its target is unknown.

V was cut by 5 bases and J by 5 bases, with 10 bases left in between. The CDR3 contains 13 residues. CDR1 and CDR2 (germline): SEHNR, FQNEAQ (reference sequence). This chain uses TRBV7-9 with TRBJ1-5, with a tentative D call TRBD1 (5 bases). Sequenced input: non-Treg CD4+ T cells sorted from blood. The source of this sequence is a human donor in good health. CDR3 nucleotide sequence: TGTGCCAGCAGCCTTCGGGGGGATCAGCCCCAGCATTTT. Translated, it gives CASSLRGDQPQHF.